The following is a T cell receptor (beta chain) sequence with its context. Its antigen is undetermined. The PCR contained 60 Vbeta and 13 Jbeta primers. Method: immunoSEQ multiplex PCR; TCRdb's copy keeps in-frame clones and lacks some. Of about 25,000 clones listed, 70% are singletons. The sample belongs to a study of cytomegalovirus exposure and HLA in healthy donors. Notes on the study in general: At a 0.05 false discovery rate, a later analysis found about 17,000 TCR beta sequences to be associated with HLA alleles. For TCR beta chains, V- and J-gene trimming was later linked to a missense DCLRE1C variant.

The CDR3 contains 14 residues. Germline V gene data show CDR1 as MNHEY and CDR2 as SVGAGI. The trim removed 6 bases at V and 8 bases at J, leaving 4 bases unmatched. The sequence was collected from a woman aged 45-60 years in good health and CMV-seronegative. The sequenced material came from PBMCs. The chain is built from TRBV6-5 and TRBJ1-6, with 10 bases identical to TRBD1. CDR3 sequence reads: CASSRGQGDSPLHF. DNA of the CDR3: TGTGCCAGCAGCCGCGGACAGGGGGATTCACCCCTCCACTTT.